This TCR beta chain was documented in a study of cytomegalovirus exposure and HLA in healthy donors. Whole-study results and caveats: The analysis excluded some indistinguishable V segments, including TRBV6-2 and TRBV6-3.

The CDR3 length is 12 residues. Trimming removed 4 bases from V and 2 bases from J, with 6 bases in between. Germline values: CDR1 SNHLY, CDR2 FYNNEI. Worth noting for this clone: Its antigen is unknown.

It was with 60 Vbeta and 13 Jbeta primers that the PCR ran. Only in-frame clones appear in the TCRdb table, and some are missing; sequencing was by immunoSEQ multiplex PCR. Here the sample spans 80,000 to 130,000 clones, roughly 77% being singletons. The specimen sequenced was PBMCs. This receptor was taken from a woman in her forties or fifties in good health and CMV-seropositive. The chain has TRBV2 and TRBJ2-7; D may be TRBD1 (6 bases). The CDR3 region is CASSGTAYEQYF. For the CDR3, the DNA is TGTGCCAGCAGTGGGACAGCCTACGAGCAGTACTTC.